These 17 T cell receptor beta chains originate from one sample sequenced in a study of shared clonotypes between healthy human individuals. Clones were sequenced by immunoSEQ multiplex PCR, and TCRdb holds only the in-frame ones, with some missing. The sample lists about 680,000 clones, about three quarters seen once, with around 2% in the top ten. Sequencing was performed on memory CD4+ T cells sorted from blood. Subset of the sample: CD45RA-negative fraction. The receptors come from a woman under 40 in good health.

J is TRBJ2-7 and V is TRBV20-1; tentative D call: TRBD2 (6 bases). Germline lookup yields CDR1 DFQATT and CDR2 SNEGSKA (reference sequence). The CDR3 is 11 amino acids. V lost 5 bases, J lost 7 bases, and 12 bases lay in between. Here the CDR3 DNA reads TGCAGTGCTGGCGGGACTCGGGAGCAGTACTTC. Amino acid sequence: CSAGGTREQYF.

This chain uses TRBV2 with TRBJ2-7; D is possibly TRBD2 (6 bases). V dropped 0 bases and J dropped 2 bases, with 17 bases sitting between them. Germline CDR1 SNHLY, CDR2 FYNNEI. CDR3 length equals 17 residues. The CDR3 DNA is TGTGCCAGCAGTGAAGCGAGGTTGCGGCGGGACCCCTACGAGCAGTACTTC. Its protein is CASSEARLRRDPYEQYF. Full variable domain (missing parts from reference TRBV2 and TRBJ2-7): EPEVTQTPSHQVTQMGQEVILRCVPISNHLYFYWYRQILGQKVEFLVSFYNNEISEKSEIFDDQFSVERPDGSNFTLKIRSTKLEDSAMYFCASSEARLRRDPYEQYFGPGTRLTVT.

The table lists this clone with a few counts. The CDR3 loop reads CASSAGLWSGNTIYF. CDR3 in DNA: TGTGCCAGCAGCGCGGGCCTTTGGTCTGGAAACACCATATATTTT. The rearrangement uses TRBV5-6 and TRBJ1-3; D is ambiguous. Germline CDR1 SGHDT, CDR2 YYEEEE. The length of the CDR3 is 15 residues. V lost 4 bases and J 1 base, leaving 12 bases between the germline ends. Based on the CDR3 plus reference TRBV5-6 and TRBJ1-3, the full variable domain is DAGVTQSPTHLIKTRGQQVTLRCSPKSGHDTVSWYQQALGQGPQFIFQYYEEEERQRGNFPDRFSGHQFPNYSSELNVNALLLGDSALYLCASSAGLWSGNTIYFGEGSWLTVV.

This clone was counted once. The gene calls are TRBV6-5 and TRBJ1-1; D gene unclear. Germline-derived CDR1 and CDR2 are MNHEY and SVGAGI. V gave up 6 bases and J gave up 8 bases, with 13 bases separating them. The CDR3 contains 12 residues. CDR3 residues: CASSYIKVEAFF. In nucleotides, the CDR3 is TGTGCCAGCAGCTATATCAAGGTGGAAGCTTTCTTT.

This sequence joins TRBV7-6 and TRBJ1-3, with D perhaps TRBD1 (6 bases). CDR1 SGHVS and CDR2 FNYEAQ come from the germline V gene. This CDR3 comprises 16 residues. With 2 bases removed from V and 1 base from J, the gap between germline ends came to 12 bases. CDR3 bases: TGTGCCAGCAGCTTATTCGGGGGGCAGTCTGGAAACACCATATATTTT. Its protein product is CASSLFGGQSGNTIYF.

This clone turned up a few times. This rearrangement joins TRBV11-2 to TRBJ2-1; TRBD2 might be the D (6 bases). The length of the CDR3 is 15 residues. CDR1 and CDR2 (germline): SGHAT, FQNNGV. V was trimmed by 5 bases and J by 4 bases, leaving 15 bases between them. CDR3 sequence reads: CASSIGAGRYNEQFF. CDR3 in DNA: TGTGCCAGCAGCATAGGGGCGGGGAGGTACAATGAGCAGTTCTTC.

The rearrangement uses TRBV7-3 and TRBJ1-1; TRBD1 matches 7 bases. CDR3 length: 14 residues. With 5 bases clipped from V and 4 bases from J, the junction kept 7 bases outside the gene matches. Germline loops: CDR1 SGHTA, CDR2 FQGTGA. DNA for the CDR3: TGTGCCAGCAGCCGACAGGGTACGGGCACTGAAGCTTTCTTT. The encoded protein is CASSRQGTGTEAFF.

The genes are TRBV6-1 and TRBJ2-5; D may be TRBD2 (5 bases). Germline assignment: CDR1 MNHNS and CDR2 SASEGT. The CDR3 consists of 15 residues. V lost 3 bases and J lost 4, with 15 bases in between. As DNA, the CDR3 is TGTGCCAGCAGTGACAGGTGGGAGAAAAGAGAGACCCAGTACTTC. Its protein is CASSDRWEKRETQYF.

The V call is TRBV10-2, the J call TRBJ1-2; possibly TRBD1 for D (5 bases). Trimming shortened V by 3 bases and J by 7 bases, and 9 bases separated the two germline ends. The CDR3 covers 12 residues. Germline CDR1 is WSHSY and CDR2 is SAAADI. DNA of the CDR3: TGCGCCAGCAGTGATCAGGGTCTTGGCTACACCTTC. Protein product: CASSDQGLGYTF.

The chain carries TRBV5-1 and TRBJ2-7, with D perhaps given as TRBD1 or TRBD2 (5 bases each). The CDR3 runs to 15 residues. The V gene's germline CDR1 is SGHRS and CDR2 YFSETQ. V lost 0 bases to trimming and J lost 5 bases, with 15 bases between them. The chain's CDR3 is CASSLVLSRDHEQYF. DNA for the CDR3: TGCGCCAGCAGCTTGGTGTTGTCCAGGGACCACGAGCAGTACTTC. Together with reference TRBV5-1 and TRBJ2-7, the CDR3 gives the full variable domain: KAGVTQTPRYLIKTRGQQVTLSCSPISGHRSVSWYQQTPGQGLQFLFEYFSETQRNKGNFPGRFSGRQFSNSRSEMNVSTLELGDSALYLCASSLVLSRDHEQYFGPGTRLTVT.

V usage is TRBV28 and J usage is TRBJ1-2, with D unclear. There are 14 residues in the CDR3. Germline V gene sequence: CDR1 MDHEN, CDR2 SYDVKM. V lost 2 bases, J lost 4 bases, and 11 bases lay in between. The CDR3 is CASSLRVQAYGYTF. The CDR3 region has the DNA TGTGCCAGCAGTTTAAGGGTTCAGGCCTATGGCTACACCTTC.

As to this clone: Sequence at one end of the junction differs from germline and may be a read error. The chain links TRBV5-1 to TRBJ2-5; possibly TRBD2 for D (6 bases). The CDR3 contains 16 residues. Germline values: CDR1 SGHRS, CDR2 YFSETQ. The CDR3 coding sequence is TGCGCCAGCAGCTTGAGCCCCGCGGGGAACCAGGAGACCCAGTACTTC. Its protein product is CASSLSPAGNQETQYF.

This sequence joins TRBV18 and TRBJ1-2; perhaps TRBD1 as D (5 bases). V was clipped by 6 bases and J by 4 bases, with 18 bases between them. Germline V CDR1 and CDR2: KGHSH, LQKENI. This CDR3 contains 15 residues. CDR3 DNA sequence: TGTGCCAGCTCGCCCCGGGACTCAGCGACCTATGGCTACACCTTC. This sequence encodes CASSPRDSATYGYTF.

This chain joins TRBV27 and TRBJ2-5; 7 bases map to TRBD1. The CDR3 loop spans 15 amino acids. J gave up 3 bases and V 6 bases, and 10 bases lay outside the gene matches. CDR1 is MNHEY, CDR2 SMNVEV, per germline (reference sequence). This CDR3 is CASRVPGTEKETQYF. CDR3 nucleotides: TGTGCCAGCAGAGTCCCCGGGACAGAAAAAGAGACCCAGTACTTC.

The chain couples TRBV7-9 to TRBJ1-6; D call uncertain. The V gene's germline CDR1 is SEHNR and CDR2 FQNEAQ (reference sequence). Trimming left V 5 bases short and J 0 bases short, with 11 bases between. The CDR3 is made up of 16 amino acids. CDR3 amino acids: CASSHTDLSYNSPLHF. CDR3 nucleotides: TGTGCCAGCAGCCATACAGATCTCTCCTATAATTCACCCCTCCACTTT.

This chain links TRBV19 with TRBJ2-1; weak D call: TRBD1 (5 bases). From germline, CDR1 is LNHDA and CDR2 SQIVND (reference sequence). The V end lost 5 bases, the J end lost 2 bases, and 16 bases lay between the germline ends. The CDR3 spans 16 residues. CDR3 in DNA: TGTGCCAGTAGTCTCTCGCAGGGAAACGCCTACAATGAGCAGTTCTTC. Translated, it gives CASSLSQGNAYNEQFF.

This chain connects TRBV28 to TRBJ2-4; D call uncertain. Deletions cut 3 bases from V and 1 base from J, with 16 bases between. Looked up from germline, CDR1 is MDHEN and CDR2 is SYDVKM. This CDR3 is built from 17 residues. This CDR3 is CASSFRHPPGAKNIQYF. CDR3 nucleotide sequence: TGTGCCAGCAGTTTTCGGCACCCCCCTGGGGCCAAAAACATTCAGTACTTC.